Below are 3 T cell receptor beta chains sequenced from a single sample in a study of blood T cells in healthy people across ages. A J-beta primer mix and a sample-barcoded 5' primer were used in a second PCR of roughly 7 to 12 cycles. A single record per CDR3 protein comes from TCRdb applying MiXCR to the 5' RACE reads. The profile covers some 900,000 distinct CDR3 sequences, with under 50% appearing a single time and about an eighth taken by the ten largest. The sequencing input was blood. Source of these receptors: a man younger than 40 in good health.

This clonotype has more than one count but fewer than ten. V and J are TRBV25-1 and TRBJ1-6; tentative D call: TRBD1 (6 bases). The V gene lost 6 bases and the J gene lost 9 bases, with 24 bases spanning the gap. Germline V gene data show CDR1 as MGHDK and CDR2 as SYGVNS. The CDR3 length is 17 residues. The CDR3 region has the DNA TGTGCCAGCAGCGACGTAAATACAGGGTGGGGAAGTTCACCCCTCCACTTT. This encodes CASSDVNTGWGSSPLHF. Supplemented by reference TRBV25-1 and TRBJ1-6, the full variable domain reads EADIYQTPRYLVIGTGKKITLECSQTMGHDKMYWYQQDPGMELHLIHYSYGVNSTEKGDLSSESTVSRIRTEHFPLTLESARPSHTSQYLCASSDVNTGWGSSPLHFGNGTRLTVT.

This chain connects TRBV7-9 to TRBJ2-1; TRBD1 aligns across 9 bases. Germline CDR1 is SEHNR and CDR2 is FQNEAQ (reference sequence). V lost 5 bases, J lost 4 bases, and 9 bases stayed unmatched. This CDR3 comprises 16 residues. The CDR3, as DNA: TGTGCCAGCAGCCCCCAGGTTGGGACAGGGTACAATGAGCAGTTCTTC. As protein: CASSPQVGTGYNEQFF.

V usage is TRBV27 and J usage is TRBJ2-4; no reliable D call. The germline gives CDR1 MNHEY, CDR2 SMNVEV (reference sequence). The CDR3 spans 13 residues. Trimming left V 1 base short and J 13 bases short, with 14 bases between. Written as DNA, the CDR3 is TGTGCCAGCAGTTTATACCCTGAAGGCAAGCAGTACTTC. It yields the protein CASSLYPEGKQYF.